The TCR beta chain under discussion was sequenced for a study of cytotoxic CD8 clonotypes in ibrutinib-treated CLL (dated by TCRdb to about 2021). Concerning the study at large: The cohort had over ten relapsed/refractory and more than 14 treatment-naive patients; some 17 were IGHV unmutated. Responses were partial in 24 patients and complete in 2; after median approximately 69 months follow-up, around 15 stayed in remission and approximately twelve progressed. Samples at response were collected after a median of roughly twelve months of treatment, with a range of about 6 to 36 months. An average of roughly 270,000 productive templates and some 100,000 productive rearrangements was obtained per sample. Longitudinal samples were available for about 30% of the roughly 86 trial participants. Cryopreserved peripheral blood mononuclear cells were obtained prior to treatment, at the time of response, and at either disease progression or sustained remission. Patients were still on ibrutinib when every remission and progressive disease sample was collected. Overall study outcomes, separate from this receptor: Sampling times were not matched between patients in sustained remission and patients whose disease was progressing, and lymph node repertoires were not examined. At baseline, clonality was higher than in age-matched healthy donors and showed a strong correlation with circulating CD8+ T-cell counts. Clonality increased at ibrutinib response, stayed stable in sustained remission, and fell back toward baseline at progression. Public clonotypes were found to be uncommon and were observed to contract or remain stable during treatment; the increase in clonality was shown to reflect expansion of private clonotypes at ibrutinib response.

For TCR beta library preparation, about 2 micrograms of genomic DNA were isolated from cryopreserved PBMCs. Longitudinal blood samples from CLL patients receiving ibrutinib monotherapy were subjected to high-throughput TCR beta sequencing. Patients were enrolled in a phase 2 open-label single-center ibrutinib monotherapy trial. The goal of deep resolution MiSeq sequencing was a depth between 1 in 1 million and 1 in 200,000 T cells, and coverage averaged 10x per clonotype. TCR beta libraries were generated with the immunoSEQ hsTCRB Kit. In the authors' own workflow: The data were analyzed with ImmunoSEQ Analyzer and ImmunoSEQ Data Assistant, and V, D and J gene assignments followed IMGT definitions. Clonality, which ranges from 0 to 1, was calculated as one minus the normalized Shannon entropy of productive rearrangement frequencies. Only overrepresented clonotypes making up at least 0.05% of the repertoire of each patient were included in the public clonotype analysis. Repertoires from about a dozen age-matched healthy donors in immuneACCESS were used as clonality controls. TCRdb mirrors the immuneACCESS table, restricted to in-frame sequences. Some clones are absent from its copies; in checked studies, under half trace to an unresolved V gene, and the reason for the others is unknown. The DNA was the basis for D and trimming; V, J and clone size are from that table. Recorded for this sample are 300,000 or so clones; 60% to 80% of them occurred a single time. The ten largest account for roughly 6.3% of the sample.

As concerns this clone: This clone's antigen is unknown. No base quality values were provided; no much bigger clone lies one nucleotide off.

This specimen was PBMCs, taken after 36 months of ibrutinib treatment. The receptor was derived from a human donor with chronic lymphocytic leukemia.

The CDR3 sequence is CASSLAGHPYEQYF. Here is the DNA: TGTGCCAGCAGCTTAGCGGGACACCCATACGAGCAGTACTTC. The sequence is built from TRBV7-8 and TRBJ2-7; the D gene is perhaps TRBD1, from 6 matching bases. The CDR3 measures 14 amino acids from cysteine to phenylalanine. CDR3 DNA only is kept here, 42 bases in frame from base 1. As encoded in the germline V gene, CDR1 is SGHVS while CDR2 is FQNEAQ. At the junction V is shortened by 0 bases and J by 4 bases, with 10 bases in between.